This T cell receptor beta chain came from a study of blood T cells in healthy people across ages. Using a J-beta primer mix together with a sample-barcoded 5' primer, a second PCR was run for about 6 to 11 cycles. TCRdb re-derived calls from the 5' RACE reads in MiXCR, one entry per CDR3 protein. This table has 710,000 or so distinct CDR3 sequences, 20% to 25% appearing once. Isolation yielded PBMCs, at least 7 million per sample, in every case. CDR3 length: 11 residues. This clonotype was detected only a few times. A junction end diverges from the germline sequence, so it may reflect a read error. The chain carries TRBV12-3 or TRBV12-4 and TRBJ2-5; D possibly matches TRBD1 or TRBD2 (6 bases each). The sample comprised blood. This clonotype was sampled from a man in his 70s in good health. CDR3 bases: TGTGCCAGTTCGGAGGGGGAGACCCAGTGCTTC. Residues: CASSEGETQCF.